Shown below are 3 T cell receptor beta chains from a single sample sequenced in a study of vaccination and CD4 T cells after COVID-19 (dated by TCRdb to 2021 to 2024). Libraries came from PCR. TCRdb lists the instrument as Illumina iSeq 100. DNA from cultured CD4+ T cells underwent TCR sequencing with the Oncomine TCR Beta short-read assay at the Johns Hopkins FTIC core. TCRdb redid the processing of the public reads, applying fastp at Q25 and MiXCR, and retained in-frame beta chains. Entries are consolidated by CDR3 protein sequence, retaining the most common genes and DNA. The sample table records 3,000 to 3,500 distinct CDR3 sequences; more than 20% of these occur just once. The ten top clones hold 40% to 65% of the sample. No antigen has been assigned to these receptors. The sample's treatment or condition label, in plain terms: 10-day PBMC culture with coronavirus spike peptide pools or control peptides (ViraFEST assay).

The sample was CD4+ T cells from blood, cultured in vitro, taken after SARS-CoV-2 vaccination. Every receptor here comes from a human donor who had recovered from COVID-19.

J is TRBJ1-1 and V is TRBV24-1; D is undetermined. This CDR3 has 15 residues. The V and J ends lost 2 bases and 2 bases respectively, with 11 bases between them. Germline-derived CDR1 and CDR2 are KGHDR and SFDVKD. The CDR3 nucleotides read TGTGCCACCAGTGATTGCCTAGTCTTAAACACTGAAGCTTTCTTT. Translated, it gives CATSDCLVLNTEAFF.

The chain joins TRBV6-1 to TRBJ1-1; 7 nucleotides agree with TRBD1. The germline V gene has CDR1 MNHNS and CDR2 SASEGT. The V and J ends lost 9 bases and 4 bases, in that order; junction bases with no gene match: 11. The CDR3 covers 14 residues. The CDR3 region is CASEEGAGRTEAFF. DNA for the CDR3: TGTGCCAGTGAAGAGGGGGCAGGTCGCACTGAAGCTTTCTTT.

V gene TRBV6-2 or TRBV6-3 combines with J gene TRBJ2-1, with 12 bases identical to TRBD2. V gave up 2 bases and J gave up 7 bases; unmatched junction bases: 6. CDR3 size: 16 residues. Germline V gene lookup returns CDR1 MNHEY and CDR2 SVGEGT. The CDR3 sequence is CASSYGRLAGVNEQFF. For the CDR3, the DNA is TGTGCCAGCAGTTACGGGAGACTAGCGGGGGTGAATGAGCAGTTCTTC.